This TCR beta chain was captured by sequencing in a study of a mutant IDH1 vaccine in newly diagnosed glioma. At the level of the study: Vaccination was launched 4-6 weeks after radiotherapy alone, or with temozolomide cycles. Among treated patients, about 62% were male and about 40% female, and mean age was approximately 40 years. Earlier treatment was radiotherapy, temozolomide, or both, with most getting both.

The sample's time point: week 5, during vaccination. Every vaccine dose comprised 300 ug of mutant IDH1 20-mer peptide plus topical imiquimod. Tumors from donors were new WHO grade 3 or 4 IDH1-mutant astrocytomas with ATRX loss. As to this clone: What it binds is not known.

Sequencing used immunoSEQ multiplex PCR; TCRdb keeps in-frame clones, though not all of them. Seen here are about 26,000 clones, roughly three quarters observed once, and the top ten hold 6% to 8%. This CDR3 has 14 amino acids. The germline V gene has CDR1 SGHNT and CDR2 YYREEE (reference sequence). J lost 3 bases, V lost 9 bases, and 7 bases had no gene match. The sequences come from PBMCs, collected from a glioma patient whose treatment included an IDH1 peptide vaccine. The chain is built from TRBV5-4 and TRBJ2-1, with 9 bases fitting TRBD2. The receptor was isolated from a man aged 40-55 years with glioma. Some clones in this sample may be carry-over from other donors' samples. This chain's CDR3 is CAIRGGGRYNEQFF. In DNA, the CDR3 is TGTGCCATCCGCGGGGGGGGACGCTACAATGAGCAGTTCTTC.